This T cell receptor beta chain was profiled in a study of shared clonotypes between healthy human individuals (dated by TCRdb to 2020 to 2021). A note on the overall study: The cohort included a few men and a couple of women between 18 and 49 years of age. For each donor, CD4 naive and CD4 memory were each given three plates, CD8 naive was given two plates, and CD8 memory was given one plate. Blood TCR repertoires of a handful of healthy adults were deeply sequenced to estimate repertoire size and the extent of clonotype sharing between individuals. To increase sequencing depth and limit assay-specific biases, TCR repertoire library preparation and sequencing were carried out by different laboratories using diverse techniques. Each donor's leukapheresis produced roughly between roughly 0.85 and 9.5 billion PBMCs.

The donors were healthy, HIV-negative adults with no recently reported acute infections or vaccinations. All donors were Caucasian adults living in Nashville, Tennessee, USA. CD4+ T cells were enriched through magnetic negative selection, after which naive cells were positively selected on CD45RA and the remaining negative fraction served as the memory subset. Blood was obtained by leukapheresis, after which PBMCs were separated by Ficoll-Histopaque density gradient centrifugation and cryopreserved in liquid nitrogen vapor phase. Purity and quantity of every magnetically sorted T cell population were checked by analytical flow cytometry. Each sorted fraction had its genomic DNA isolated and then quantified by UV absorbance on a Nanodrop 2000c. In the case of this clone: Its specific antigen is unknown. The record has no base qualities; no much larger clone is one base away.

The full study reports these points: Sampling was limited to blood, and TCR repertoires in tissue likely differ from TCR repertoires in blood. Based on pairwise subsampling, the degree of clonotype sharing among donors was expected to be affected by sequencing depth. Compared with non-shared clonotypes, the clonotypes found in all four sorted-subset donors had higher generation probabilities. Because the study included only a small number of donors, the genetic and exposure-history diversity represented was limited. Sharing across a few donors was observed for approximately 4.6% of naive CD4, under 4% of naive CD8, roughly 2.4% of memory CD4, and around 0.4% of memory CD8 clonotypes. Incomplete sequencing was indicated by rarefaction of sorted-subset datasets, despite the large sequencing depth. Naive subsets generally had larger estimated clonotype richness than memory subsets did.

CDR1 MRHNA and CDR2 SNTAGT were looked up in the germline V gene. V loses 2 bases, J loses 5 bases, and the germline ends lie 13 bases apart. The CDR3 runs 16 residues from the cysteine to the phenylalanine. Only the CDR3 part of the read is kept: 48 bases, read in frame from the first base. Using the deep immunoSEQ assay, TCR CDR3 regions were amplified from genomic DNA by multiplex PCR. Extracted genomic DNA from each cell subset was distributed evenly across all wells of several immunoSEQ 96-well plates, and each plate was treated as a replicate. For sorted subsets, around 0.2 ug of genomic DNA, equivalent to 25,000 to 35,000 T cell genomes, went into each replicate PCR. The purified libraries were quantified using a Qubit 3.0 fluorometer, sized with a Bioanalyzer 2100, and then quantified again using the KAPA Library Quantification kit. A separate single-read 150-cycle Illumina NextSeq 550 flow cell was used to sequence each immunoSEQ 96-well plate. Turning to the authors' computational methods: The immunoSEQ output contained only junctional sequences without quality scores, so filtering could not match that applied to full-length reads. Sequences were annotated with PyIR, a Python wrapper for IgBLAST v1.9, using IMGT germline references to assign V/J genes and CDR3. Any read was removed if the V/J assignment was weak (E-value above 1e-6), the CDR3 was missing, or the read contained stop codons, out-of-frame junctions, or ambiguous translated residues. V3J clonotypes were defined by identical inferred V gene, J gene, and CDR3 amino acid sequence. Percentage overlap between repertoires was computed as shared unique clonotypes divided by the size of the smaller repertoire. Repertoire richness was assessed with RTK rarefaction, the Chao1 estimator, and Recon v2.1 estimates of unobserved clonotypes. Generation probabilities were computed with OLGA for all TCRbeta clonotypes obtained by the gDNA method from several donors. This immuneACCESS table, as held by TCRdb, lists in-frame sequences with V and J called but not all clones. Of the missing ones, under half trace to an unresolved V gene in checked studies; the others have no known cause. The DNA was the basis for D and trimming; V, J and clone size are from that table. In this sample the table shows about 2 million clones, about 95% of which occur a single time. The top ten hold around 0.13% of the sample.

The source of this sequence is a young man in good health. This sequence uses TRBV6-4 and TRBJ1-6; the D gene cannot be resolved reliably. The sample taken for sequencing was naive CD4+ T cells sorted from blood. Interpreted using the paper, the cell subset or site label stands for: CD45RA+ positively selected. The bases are TGTGCCAGCAGTGACCTGCCAGTTGGTCATAATTCACCCCTCCACTTT. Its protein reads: CASSDLPVGHNSPLHF.